These 22 T cell receptor beta chains were sequenced from one sample in a study of blood T cells in healthy people across ages. It was with a sample-barcoded 5' primer and a J-beta primer mix that a second PCR of about 6 to 12 cycles was run. TCRdb re-called the 5' RACE reads with MiXCR, one entry per CDR3 protein. The table records about 830,000 distinct CDR3 sequences, approximately 67% of them present only once. Sequenced: blood. The receptors shown here come from a man aged 30 to 39 in good health.

About this clonotype: This sequence may be a read error, since a much larger clone differs from it by one base. CDR3 region: CSVEIAGGGNEQYF. CDR3 in DNA: TGCAGCGTTGAAATAGCGGGCGGGGGGAATGAGCAGTACTTC. The chain links TRBV29-1 to TRBJ2-5; 8 bases are shared with TRBD2. CDR1 and CDR2 (germline): SQVTM, ANQGSEA. V gave up 2 bases and J gave up 11 bases; unmatched junction bases: 13. The CDR3 totals 14 residues.

This clonotype was seen more than once but under ten times. The CDR3 DNA is TGCAGCGTTGTCGGGGGGGAGGACTACGAGCAGTACTTC. Its translation: CSVVGGEDYEQYF. The genes are TRBV29-1 and TRBJ2-7; the match to TRBD2 covers 8 bases. V shed 4 bases and J 3 bases; nucleotides not matched to a gene: 5. The germline V gene has CDR1 SQVTM and CDR2 ANQGSEA. CDR3 length: 13 amino acids.

Only a few counts were recorded for this clonotype. The chain joins TRBV10-3 to TRBJ2-4, with D perhaps TRBD1 (6 bases). V gave up 5 bases and J gave up 6 bases, with 8 bases separating them. The CDR3 spans 12 residues. Germline values: CDR1 ENHRY, CDR2 SYGVKD. For the CDR3, the DNA is TGTGCCATCAGTACGGACAGAAACATTCAGTACTTC. This codes for CAISTDRNIQYF.

The genes are TRBV18 and TRBJ2-5; D could derive from TRBD1 or TRBD2 (5 bases each). The V end was cut by 3 bases, the J end by 3 bases, with 14 bases between. Germline-derived CDR1 and CDR2 are KGHSH and LQKENI. CDR3 length: 15 amino acids. CDR3 bases: TGTGCCAGCTCACCGGGGCGGGCTGTCGAAGAGACCCAGTACTTC. Residues: CASSPGRAVEETQYF.

The chain joins TRBV10-3 to TRBJ2-1; D perhaps matches TRBD1 (8 bases). Germline CDR1 reads ENHRY; CDR2 reads SYGVKD. This CDR3 contains 13 residues. Trimming pared 10 bases from V and 8 bases from J, leaving 18 bases between. CDR3 coding DNA: TGTGCCACCGAGGACAGGGAGGGGCATGAGCAGTTCTTC. Residues: CATEDREGHEQFF.

The rearrangement uses TRBV3-1 and TRBJ1-2, with a tentative D call TRBD1 (6 bases). V was trimmed by 4 bases and J by 3 bases, leaving 9 bases between them. In germline, CDR1 is LGHDT, CDR2 YNNKEL (reference sequence). The length of the CDR3 is 13 residues. The DNA of the CDR3 is TGTGCCAGCAGCCGAGGACAGTACTATGGCTACACCTTC. It yields the protein CASSRGQYYGYTF.

The genes are TRBV2 and TRBJ2-3, with 7 bases lining up with TRBD1. The CDR3 length is 14 residues. V trimming: 4 bases; J trimming: 2 bases; junction bases outside the gene matches: 3. Germline CDR1 is SNHLY and CDR2 is FYNNEI. The CDR3 region is CASSGQGYTDTQYF. CDR3 coding DNA: TGTGCCAGCAGTGGACAGGGCTACACAGATACGCAGTATTTT.

The CDR3 sequence: CASSDPGVAYEQYF. In DNA form, the CDR3 reads TGTGCCAGCAGTGACCCCGGGGTCGCCTACGAGCAGTACTTC. The chain carries TRBV28 and TRBJ2-7, with D possibly matching TRBD2 (5 bases). The CDR3 length is 14 residues. In germline, CDR1 is MDHEN, CDR2 SYDVKM. V was shortened by 5 bases and J by 2 bases, with 13 bases between the two germline ends.

The V gene is TRBV12-3 or TRBV12-4, the J gene TRBJ1-4; TRBD1 might be the D (5 bases). This CDR3 region has 14 residues. V dropped 8 bases and J dropped 6 bases, with 16 bases sitting between them. CDR3 in amino acids: CASRRGAGDEKLFF. In nucleotides, the CDR3 is TGTGCCAGCCGGAGGGGAGCCGGCGATGAAAAACTGTTTTTT.

This clonotype was detected only a few times. The chain has TRBV27 and TRBJ2-1, with D perhaps TRBD1 (6 bases). Germline CDR1 is MNHEY and CDR2 is SMNVEV (reference sequence). Trimming cost V 5 bases and J 12 bases, with 17 bases left between them. The CDR3 totals 13 residues. The CDR3, as DNA: TGTGCCAGCAGTACCAGGGACACAGGAAGGCAGTTCTTC. This encodes CASSTRDTGRQFF.

The CDR3 coding sequence is TGCGCCAGCAGCCAAGACCTCATGGGACAGGGATACGAGCAGTACTTC. Encoded protein: CASSQDLMGQGYEQYF. The rearrangement uses TRBV4-3 and TRBJ2-7; 9 bases agree with TRBD1. This CDR3 contains 16 residues. Germline CDR1 is LGHNA and CDR2 is YSLEER. V dropped 0 bases and J dropped 4; count of bases not matched to a gene: 7.

The chain uses TRBV10-3 and TRBJ2-7, with 9 bases that match TRBD1. In germline, CDR1 is ENHRY, CDR2 SYGVKD. This CDR3 comprises 17 residues. J lost 6 bases, V lost 0 bases, and 12 bases had no gene match. The CDR3 spells CAISESHRADRGGEQYF. The DNA of the CDR3 is TGTGCCATCAGTGAGTCCCATCGTGCGGACAGGGGCGGCGAGCAGTACTTC.

As for this clonotype: A junction end diverges from the germline sequence, so it may reflect a read error. The chain recombines TRBV6-2 or TRBV6-3 with TRBJ2-7; the D is unclear. CDR1 is MNHEY, CDR2 SVGEGT, per germline. The CDR3 covers 14 residues. The CDR3 nucleotides are TGTACCAGCAGTTACGACACGCTTTTCTACGAGCAGTACTTC. Protein product: CTSSYDTLFYEQYF.

The V and J genes are TRBV15 and TRBJ1-2; no clear D gene. CDR1 and CDR2 from the germline V gene are LNHNV and YYDKDF (reference sequence). This CDR3 contains 15 residues. The V gene lost 0 bases and the J gene lost 5 bases, with 13 bases spanning the gap. The CDR3 sequence is CATSRDPTSSYGYTF. The DNA for the CDR3 is TGTGCCACCAGCAGAGATCCGACGTCGAGTTATGGCTACACCTTC.

The chain recombines TRBV12-3 or TRBV12-4 with TRBJ2-7; 7 bases match TRBD1. The CDR3 covers 14 residues. With 5 bases clipped from V and 2 bases from J, the junction kept 6 bases outside the gene matches. Written as DNA, the CDR3 is TGTGCCAGCAGTCTGCAGGGGGTTACCTACGAGCAGTACTTC. It translates to CASSLQGVTYEQYF.

To note about this clonotype: A read error may produce the germline difference seen at one junction end. The rearrangement links TRBV20-1 to TRBJ1-2, with TRBD1 matching 10 bases. Germline V lookup: CDR1 DFQATT, CDR2 SNEGSKA (reference sequence). There are 12 residues in the CDR3. For the CDR3, the DNA is TGTATAGGGACAGGGGAAATCTATGGCTACACCTTC. As protein: CIGTGEIYGYTF.

The rearrangement joins TRBV20-1 to TRBJ2-5, with D possibly TRBD2 on 5 matching bases. The CDR3 is made up of 12 amino acids. CDR1 is DFQATT, CDR2 SNEGSKA, per germline (reference sequence). V lost 5 bases to trimming and J lost 10 bases, with 17 bases between them. CDR3 sequence: CSAPDSARVQYF. In DNA, the CDR3 is TGCAGTGCTCCGGACTCGGCAAGGGTCCAGTACTTC.

This clonotype turned up a few times. This sequence joins TRBV5-1 and TRBJ2-7, with 8 bases identical to TRBD1. With 2 bases clipped from V and 4 bases from J, the junction kept 11 bases outside the gene matches. The CDR3 extends over 16 amino acids. Germline CDR1 SGHRS, CDR2 YFSETQ. The CDR3 here is CASSFNEDRARYEQYF. The CDR3 DNA reads TGCGCCAGCAGCTTCAATGAGGACAGGGCCCGTTACGAGCAGTACTTC.

The chain joins TRBV29-1 to TRBJ2-4, with a tentative D call TRBD2 (6 bases). The J call is doubtful: the DNA matches TRBJ2-7 better. The CDR3 consists of 12 residues. Germline V gives CDR1 SQVTM, CDR2 ANQGSEA. The CDR3 spells CSAWGVSYEQYF. CDR3 in DNA: TGCAGCGCCTGGGGGGTATCCTACGAGCAGTACTTC.

The chain has TRBV9 and TRBJ2-4; D unresolved. Germline V lookup: CDR1 SGDLS, CDR2 YYNGEE. V was clipped by 3 bases and J by 6 bases, with 19 bases between them. CDR3 length: 16 amino acids. The CDR3 spells CASSARPIGWSNIQYF. In DNA form, the CDR3 reads TGTGCCAGCAGCGCACGACCGATAGGATGGTCAAACATTCAGTACTTC.

This clonotype was recorded once. CDR3 bases: TGCGCCAGCAGCTTCGCGGGGGGGGCCTACAATGAGCAGTTCTTC. Translated, it gives CASSFAGGAYNEQFF. V usage is TRBV5-1 and J usage is TRBJ2-1, with 9 bases identical to TRBD2. There are 15 residues in the CDR3. With 2 bases clipped from V and 2 bases from J, the junction kept 2 bases outside the gene matches. From germline, CDR1 is SGHRS and CDR2 YFSETQ.

The rearrangement links TRBV12-3 or TRBV12-4 to TRBJ1-3; D remains unclear. V shed 5 bases and J shed 0 bases, with 14 bases lying between them. This CDR3 is 16 amino acids long. CDR3 bases: TGTGCCAGCAGTGCCAACATGTGGGTCTCTGGAAACACCATATATTTT. It specifies CASSANMWVSGNTIYF.